This T cell receptor beta chain was sequenced in a study of OX40 agonist ivuxolimab in advanced cancers. The protocol was immunoSEQ multiplex PCR, while the TCRdb copy is restricted to in-frame clones and leaves out a portion. Of some 50,000 clones listed, roughly 88% are singletons. Germline V gene sequence: CDR1 SGHNT, CDR2 YYREEE (reference sequence). This CDR3 is 17 amino acids long. V lost 4 bases and J lost 0; bases outside the gene matches: 13. J is TRBJ2-7 and V is TRBV5-4; 7 positions agree with TRBD2. The receptor's source is an adult with an advanced solid tumor such as melanoma, head and neck, liver or kidney cancer. The sample in question was CD4+ or CD8+ T cells sorted from blood, obtained in a trial of the OX40 agonist ivuxolimab. In nucleotides, the CDR3 is TGTGCCAGCAGCCCCGGGGCCCTAGCGGCAAGCTCCTACGAGCAGTACTTC. Translation gives CASSPGALAASSYEQYF.